A single sample gave rise to the 12 T cell receptor beta chains below, sequenced in a study of shared clonotypes between healthy human individuals. Libraries were prepared by immunoSEQ multiplex PCR; TCRdb keeps only in-frame clonotypes and omits some of them. The sample yields some 1.1 million clones, roughly 77% seen once. Sequenced sample: memory CD4+ T cells from PBMCs. Noted subset: CD45RA-negative fraction. Receptors originate from a man aged 18-30 years in good health. Some clones in this sample may be carry-over from other donors' samples.

This clone was seen more than once but under ten times. The chain couples TRBV28 to TRBJ1-2; D remains ambiguous. The CDR3 loop spans 14 amino acids. Per the germline V gene, CDR1 is MDHEN and CDR2 is SYDVKM. Trimming removed 3 bases at V and 8 bases at J, with 16 bases between. The CDR3: CASSFPYGPTGYTF. Here the CDR3 DNA reads TGTGCCAGCAGTTTCCCATATGGCCCAACGGGCTACACCTTC.

The V gene is TRBV18, the J gene TRBJ1-2; D gene ambiguous. The CDR3 covers 13 residues. The ends were cut back, 10 bases at V and 8 bases at J, with 20 bases in the middle. Germline loops: CDR1 KGHSH, CDR2 LQKENI. CDR3 sequence reads: CANPNGSTVGYTF. CDR3 nucleotide sequence: TGTGCCAACCCTAACGGGTCGACGGTGGGCTACACCTTC.

The chain couples TRBV18 to TRBJ2-1, with 10 bases fitting TRBD1. The junction had 5 bases not matched to a gene; V was cut back by 3 bases and J by 9 bases. Germline CDR1 and CDR2: KGHSH and LQKENI. This CDR3 is 14 amino acids long. CDR3 nucleotide sequence: TGTGCCAGCTCACCTGGACAGGGGGTGGGTGAGCAGTTCTTC. Translated, it gives CASSPGQGVGEQFF.

CDR3 sequence: CASSIPGQMLGGANNEKLFF. The DNA for the CDR3 is TGTGCCAGCAGTATCCCGGGACAGATGCTTGGGGGGGCTAATAATGAAAAACTGTTTTTT. V and J are TRBV27 and TRBJ1-4; TRBD1 matches 7 bases. The V segment lost 5 bases and the J segment 4 bases; nucleotides outside the gene matches: 22. Germline CDR1 and CDR2: MNHEY and SMNVEV (reference sequence). The CDR3 consists of 20 residues.

V is TRBV28 and J is TRBJ2-7; TRBD2 is a possible D gene (6 bases). CDR3 size: 13 residues. The V gene's germline CDR1 is MDHEN and CDR2 SYDVKM. V was cut by 2 bases and J by 6 bases, with 11 bases left in between. The CDR3 DNA is TGTGCCAGCAGTTTAGGCAGGAGGGGCGAGCAGTACTTC. Translating it yields CASSLGRRGEQYF.

V usage is TRBV5-6 and J usage is TRBJ1-1; possibly TRBD1 for D (5 bases). CDR3 length: 15 residues. Trimming took off 3 bases at V and 10 bases at J, with 22 bases between the two ends. The germline V gene encodes CDR1 SGHDT and CDR2 YYEEEE. The CDR3 DNA is TGTGCCAGCAGCTCTTCCCGGACACGACAAATGGGAGCTTTCTTT. Its translation: CASSSSRTRQMGAFF.

The chain employs TRBV30 and TRBJ2-1; D is perhaps TRBD2 (6 bases). Between the trimmed V and J ends, which lost 5 bases and 2 bases, there was a span of 13 bases. The germline V gene encodes CDR1 GTSNPN and CDR2 SVGIG (reference sequence). The CDR3 extends over 14 amino acids. DNA of the CDR3: TGTGCCTGGCAGGGAGGACAACCCTACAATGAGCAGTTCTTC. This translates into CAWQGGQPYNEQFF.

The chain combines TRBV11-2 with TRBJ2-7; weak D call: TRBD1 (6 bases). Germline V lookup: CDR1 SGHAT, CDR2 FQNNGV. The CDR3 has 14 residues. V lost 3 bases and J lost 7, with 16 bases in between. CDR3 DNA: TGTGCCAGCAGCTTGCAGGGGCCTGACGGGGAGCAGTACTTC. Translated: CASSLQGPDGEQYF.

A note on this clone: The junction departs from the called germline gene at one end, perhaps through a read error. The chain is built from TRBV28 and TRBJ1-1; possible D gene TRBD1, 6 bases. Germline CDR1 reads MDHEN; CDR2 reads SYDVKM. The CDR3 is 16 residues long. In DNA, the CDR3 is TGTGCCAGCAATTTAAGCGGTGCGGGGGCGGGCGCTGAAGCTTTCTTT. The encoded protein is CASNLSGAGAGAEAFF.

On this clone itself: A much more abundant neighbour one base away suggests this may be a read error. The V call is TRBV7-3, the J call TRBJ1-1; no clear D. The CDR3 consists of 13 residues. The V gene lost 5 bases and the J gene lost 1 base, with 8 bases spanning the gap. Germline V gives CDR1 SGHTA, CDR2 FQGTGA. This CDR3 reads CASSQDGNTEAFF. DNA of the CDR3: TGTGCCAGCAGCCAAGACGGGAACACTGAAGCTTTCTTT. Full variable domain (missing parts from reference TRBV7-3 and TRBJ1-1): GAGVSQTPSNKVTEKGKYVELRCDPISGHTALYWYRQSLGQGPEFLIYFQGTGAADDSGLPNDRFFAVRPEGSVSTLKIQRTERGDSAVYLCASSQDGNTEAFFGQGTRLTVV.

The V and J genes are TRBV6-5 and TRBJ1-4; possibly TRBD1 for D (5 bases). Germline V gene sequence: CDR1 MNHEY, CDR2 SVGAGI. This CDR3 comprises 14 residues. Trimming cost V 6 bases and J 5 bases, with 13 bases left between them. Here the CDR3 DNA reads TGTGCCAGCAGGCGTGGGGCGTTAAATGAAAAACTGTTTTTT. This codes for CASRRGALNEKLFF.

The rearrangement uses TRBV11-2 and TRBJ1-3; 7 nucleotides line up with TRBD1. Germline loops: CDR1 SGHAT, CDR2 FQNNGV. Losses at the gene ends were 6 bases for V and 4 bases for J; bases not matched to a gene: 12. The CDR3 length is 16 residues. In DNA form, the CDR3 reads TGTGCCAGCAGACCGACACAGGGGCCGGCCGGAAACACCATATATTTT. Protein sequence: CASRPTQGPAGNTIYF.